Listed here is a single T cell receptor beta chain. The antigen remains unidentified. The sample comes from a study of identical twins. The study, taken as a whole, reports: A lower insertion count was a feature of abundant cord blood beta clonotypes, with no such feature in memory repertoires.

The cDNA had a unique molecular identifier and a template-switch universal primer site. A single record per CDR3 protein comes from TCRdb applying MiXCR to the 5' RACE reads. The repertoire consists of roughly 630,000 distinct CDR3 sequences, with roughly 7.1% occurring once and the leading ten covering 1.5% to 2%. The same data also went into a second study, on yellow fever vaccine responses in identical twins.

The clonotype comes from a woman under 30 in good health. What was sequenced was PBMCs.

CDR3 DNA: TGTGCCAGCAGTAACCGGGACAGAATCTACGAGCAGTACGTC. Translated: CASSNRDRIYEQYV. This chain links TRBV7-8 with TRBJ2-7, with TRBD1 matching over 7 bases. Germline loops: CDR1 SGHVS, CDR2 FQNEAQ. This CDR3 region has 14 residues. J was trimmed by 3 bases and V by 6 bases; bases with no gene match: 8.